The clone carrying this T cell receptor (beta chain) has only a few counts. Its antigen is unknown. This CDR3 has 12 amino acids. V gave up 1 base and J gave up 6 bases, with 7 bases separating them. The data were obtained in a study of response to subunit inactivated influenza vaccine. Study-wide results and limits: It was the authors' suggestion that each seasonal influenza vaccination recruits few new T cells.

In TCRdb, the RT-PCR reads were re-called with MiXCR into one record per CDR3 protein. Among around 180,000 distinct CDR3 sequences listed, about a tenth were seen once. The V call is TRBV12-3 or TRBV12-4, the J call TRBJ2-7; a weak D match, TRBD2 (5 bases). This TCR came from a man aged 50 to 60 who received an inactivated influenza vaccine. Sequenced material: non-naive T cells sorted from PBMCs, taken on the day of vaccination. The CDR3 coding sequence is TGTGCCAGCAGTTTAGGAGGGCCCGAGCAGTACTTC. Residues: CASSLGGPEQYF.